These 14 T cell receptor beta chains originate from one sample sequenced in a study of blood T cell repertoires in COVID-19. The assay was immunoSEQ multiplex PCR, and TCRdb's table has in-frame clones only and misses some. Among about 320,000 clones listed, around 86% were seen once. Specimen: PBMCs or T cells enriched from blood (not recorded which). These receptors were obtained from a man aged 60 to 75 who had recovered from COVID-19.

CDR3 loop: CASSLNPSGNSGNNEQFF. The CDR3 coding sequence is TGTGCCAGCAGCTTAAACCCGTCAGGGAATAGCGGGAACAATGAGCAGTTCTTC. V usage is TRBV11-2 and J usage is TRBJ2-1; 8 bases match TRBD2. Looked up from germline, CDR1 is SGHAT and CDR2 is FQNNGV. V shed 2 bases, J shed 5 bases, and the junction held 14 bases outside the gene matches. The CDR3 length is 18 residues.

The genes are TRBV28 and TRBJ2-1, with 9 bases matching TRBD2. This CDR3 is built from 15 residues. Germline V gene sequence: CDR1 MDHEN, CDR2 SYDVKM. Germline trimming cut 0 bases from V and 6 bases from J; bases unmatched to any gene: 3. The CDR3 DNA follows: TGTGCCAGCAGTTTATGGCTAGCGGGAAGCAATGAGCAGTTCTTC. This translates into CASSLWLAGSNEQFF.

CDR3 residues: CASSPSPAADTQYF. The CDR3 DNA follows: TGTGCCAGCTCACCGAGTCCAGCGGCAGATACGCAGTATTTT. The chain joins TRBV18 to TRBJ2-3; perhaps TRBD2 as D (5 bases). CDR3 length: 14 amino acids. Trimming shortened V by 3 bases and J by 4 bases, and 11 bases separated the two germline ends. The V gene's germline CDR1 is KGHSH and CDR2 LQKENI.

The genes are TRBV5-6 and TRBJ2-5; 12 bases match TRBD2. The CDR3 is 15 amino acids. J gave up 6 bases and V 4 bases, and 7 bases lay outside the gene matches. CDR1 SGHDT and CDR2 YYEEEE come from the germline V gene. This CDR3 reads CASSRLAGAAQTQYF. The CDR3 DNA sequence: TGTGCCAGCAGCCGACTAGCGGGAGCGGCACAGACCCAGTACTTC.

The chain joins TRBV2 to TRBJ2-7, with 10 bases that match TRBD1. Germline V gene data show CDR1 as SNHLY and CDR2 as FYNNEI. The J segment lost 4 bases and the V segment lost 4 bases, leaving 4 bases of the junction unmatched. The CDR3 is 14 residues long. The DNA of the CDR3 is TGTGCCAGCAGTGGACAGGGGGCGGTTTACGAGCAGTACTTC. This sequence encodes CASSGQGAVYEQYF. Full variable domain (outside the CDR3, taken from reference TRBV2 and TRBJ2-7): EPEVTQTPSHQVTQMGQEVILRCVPISNHLYFYWYRQILGQKVEFLVSFYNNEISEKSEIFDDQFSVERPDGSNFTLKIRSTKLEDSAMYFCASSGQGAVYEQYFGPGTRLTVT.

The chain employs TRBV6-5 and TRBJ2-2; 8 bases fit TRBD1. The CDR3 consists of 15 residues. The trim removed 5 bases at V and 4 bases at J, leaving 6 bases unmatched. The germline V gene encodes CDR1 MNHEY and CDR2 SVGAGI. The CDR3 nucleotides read TGTGCCAGCAGTATCAGGGGGCAGGGCACCGGGGAGCTGTTTTTT. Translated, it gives CASSIRGQGTGELFF.

In DNA, the CDR3 is TGTGCCAGCAGCCAAGGGAGGACAGGCTATGGCTACACCTTC. Protein: CASSQGRTGYGYTF. The V gene is TRBV3-1 (or the pseudogene TRBV3-2), the J gene TRBJ1-2; TRBD1 agrees at 7 bases. Germline loops: CDR1 LGHDT, CDR2 YNNKEL (reference sequence). CDR3 length: 14 residues. V was pared by 1 base and J by 4 bases, with 3 bases of the junction left unmatched.

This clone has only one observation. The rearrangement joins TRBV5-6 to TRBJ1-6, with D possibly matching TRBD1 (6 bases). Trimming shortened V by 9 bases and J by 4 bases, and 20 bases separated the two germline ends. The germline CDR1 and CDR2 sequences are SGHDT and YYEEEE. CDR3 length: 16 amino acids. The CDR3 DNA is TGTGCCATCGACCCCGGGGGGGCGCGTTATAATTCACCCCTCCACTTT. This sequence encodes CAIDPGGARYNSPLHF.

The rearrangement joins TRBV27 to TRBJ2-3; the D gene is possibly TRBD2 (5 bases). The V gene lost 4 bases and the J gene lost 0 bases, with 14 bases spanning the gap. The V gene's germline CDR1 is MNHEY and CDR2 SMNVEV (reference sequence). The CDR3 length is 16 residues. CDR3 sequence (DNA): TGTGCCAGCAGTTCCCTCCTCCGGGGAAGCACAGATACGCAGTATTTT. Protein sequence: CASSSLLRGSTDTQYF.

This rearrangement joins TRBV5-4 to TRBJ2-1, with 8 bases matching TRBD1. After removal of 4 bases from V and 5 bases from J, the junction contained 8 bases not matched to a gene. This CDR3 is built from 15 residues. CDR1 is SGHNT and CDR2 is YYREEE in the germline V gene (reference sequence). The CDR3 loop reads CASSPRDRTDNEQFF. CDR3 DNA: TGTGCCAGCAGCCCCCGGGACAGGACAGACAATGAGCAGTTCTTC.

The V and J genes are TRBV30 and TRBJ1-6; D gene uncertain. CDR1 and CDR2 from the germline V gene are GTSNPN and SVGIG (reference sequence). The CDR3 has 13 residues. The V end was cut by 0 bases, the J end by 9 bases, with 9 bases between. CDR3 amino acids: CAWSVSGGSPLHF. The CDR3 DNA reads TGTGCCTGGAGTGTATCCGGAGGTTCACCCCTCCACTTT.

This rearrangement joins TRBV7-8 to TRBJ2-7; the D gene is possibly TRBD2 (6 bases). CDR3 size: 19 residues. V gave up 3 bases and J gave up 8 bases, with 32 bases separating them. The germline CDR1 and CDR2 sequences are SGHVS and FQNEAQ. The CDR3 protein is CASSLRTYLGSGDYVKQYF. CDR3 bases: TGTGCCAGCAGCTTGAGGACATACCTCGGGTCGGGAGACTACGTGAAGCAGTACTTC.

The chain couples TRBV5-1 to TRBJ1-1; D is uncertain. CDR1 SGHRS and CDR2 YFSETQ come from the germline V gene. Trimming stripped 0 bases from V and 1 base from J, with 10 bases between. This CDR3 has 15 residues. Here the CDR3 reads CASSLEWGGNTEAFF. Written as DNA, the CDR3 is TGCGCCAGCAGCTTGGAATGGGGAGGGAACACTGAAGCTTTCTTT.

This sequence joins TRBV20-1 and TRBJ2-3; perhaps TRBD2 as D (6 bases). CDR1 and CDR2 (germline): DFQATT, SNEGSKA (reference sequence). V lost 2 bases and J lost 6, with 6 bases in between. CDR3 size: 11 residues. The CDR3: CSARRGDTQYF. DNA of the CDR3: TGCAGTGCTAGACGGGGGGATACGCAGTATTTT.